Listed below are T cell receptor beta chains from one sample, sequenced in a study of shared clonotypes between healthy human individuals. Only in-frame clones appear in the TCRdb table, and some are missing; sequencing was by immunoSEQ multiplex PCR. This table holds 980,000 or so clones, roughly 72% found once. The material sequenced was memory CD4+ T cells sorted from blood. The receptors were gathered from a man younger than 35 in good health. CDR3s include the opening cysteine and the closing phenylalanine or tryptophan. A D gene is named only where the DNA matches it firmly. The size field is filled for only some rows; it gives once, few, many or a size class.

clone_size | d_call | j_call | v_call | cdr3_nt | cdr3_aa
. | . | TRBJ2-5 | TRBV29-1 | TGCAGCGGCGGGGAAGAGACCCAGTACTTC | CSGGEETQYF
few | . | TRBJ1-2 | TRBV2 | TGTGCCAGCAGTGGAGGACCGCACGAGGGCTACACCTTC | CASSGGPHEGYTF
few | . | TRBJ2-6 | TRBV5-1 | TGCGCCAGCAGCTTGACGGCGTCTGGGGCCAACGTCCTGACTTTC | CASSLTASGANVLTF
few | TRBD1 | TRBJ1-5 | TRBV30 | TGTGCCTGGAGTGAGGGGGCTGGCAATCAGCCCCAGCATTTT | CAWSEGAGNQPQHF
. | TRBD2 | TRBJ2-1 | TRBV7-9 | TGTGCCAGCAGCACAAGCGGGAGTGAGCAGTTCTTC | CASSTSGSEQFF
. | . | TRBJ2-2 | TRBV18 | TGTGCCAGCTCACTTCGGGAAGGCACCGGGGAGCTGTTTTTT | CASSLREGTGELFF
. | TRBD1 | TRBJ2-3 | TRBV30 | TGTGCCTGGAGTCCCGGACAGGAAAGCACAGATACGCAGTATTTT | CAWSPGQESTDTQYF
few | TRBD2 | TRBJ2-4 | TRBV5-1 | TGCGCCAGCAGAATTAAACGTCGCCGGGACTATCCCCGCTGTGGGTACTTC | CASRIKRRRDYPRCGYF
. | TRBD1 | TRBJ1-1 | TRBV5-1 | TGCGCCAGCAGCAATGGAGTTGGGACAGGGGGCGCAAACACTGAAGCTTTCTTT | CASSNGVGTGGANTEAFF
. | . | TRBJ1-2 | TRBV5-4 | TGTGCCAGCAGCTCCATTGACGGCTTAGCGGGTGGCTACACCTTC | CASSSIDGLAGGYTF
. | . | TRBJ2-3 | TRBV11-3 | TGTGCCAGCAGCTCGGGGGTCCGGGGCACAGATACGCAGTATTTT | CASSSGVRGTDTQYF
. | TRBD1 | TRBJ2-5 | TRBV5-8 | TGTGCCAGCAGCCCCGGCGACAGGGGGCAAGAGACCCAGTACTTC | CASSPGDRGQETQYF
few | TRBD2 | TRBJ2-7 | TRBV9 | TGTGCCAGCAGCGTAGGCGGGAGGGCCACCGAGCAGTACTTC | CASSVGGRATEQYF
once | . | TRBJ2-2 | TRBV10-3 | TGTGCCATGGGACGGGCGAACACCGGGGAGCTGTTTTTT | CAMGRANTGELFF
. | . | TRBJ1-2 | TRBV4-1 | TGCGCCAGCAGCCAAGGAGACGCTAACTATGGCTACACCTTC | CASSQGDANYGYTF
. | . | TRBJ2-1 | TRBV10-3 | TGTGCCGCCACGTGGGGCAATGAGCAGTTCTTC | CAATWGNEQFF
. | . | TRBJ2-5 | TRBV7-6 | TGTGCCAGCAGCCCATCAGGACAGTACCAAGAGACCCAGTACTTC | CASSPSGQYQETQYF
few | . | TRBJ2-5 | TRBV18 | TGTGCCAGCTCACTGAACCACCTCGAGACCCAGTACTTC | CASSLNHLETQYF
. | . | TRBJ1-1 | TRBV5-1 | TGCGCCAGCAGCTTGGCCGCGGGGATGAACACTGAAGCTTTCTTT | CASSLAAGMNTEAFF
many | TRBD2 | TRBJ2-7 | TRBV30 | TGTGCCTGGAGTGGACCTAGCGGCCTCTCCTACGAGCAGTACTTC | CAWSGPSGLSYEQYF
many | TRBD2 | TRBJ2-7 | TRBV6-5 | TGTGCCAGCAGTTACAGCTCTAGCGGACCCTACGAGCAGTACTTC | CASSYSSSGPYEQYF
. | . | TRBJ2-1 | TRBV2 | TGTGCCAGCAGTGGGGGACCATGGAATGAGCAGTTCTTC | CASSGGPWNEQFF
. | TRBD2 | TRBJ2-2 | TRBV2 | TGTGCCAGCAGCGTAGCGGGGTCTCCGGGCGGGGAGCTGTTTTTT | CASSVAGSPGGELFF
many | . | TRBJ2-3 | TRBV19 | TGTGCCAGTAGTAGGGACGCCCTAATAGATACGCAGTATTTT | CASSRDALIDTQYF
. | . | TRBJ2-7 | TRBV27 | TGTGCCAGCAGTTTACTCGACGGATACGAGCAGTACTTC | CASSLLDGYEQYF
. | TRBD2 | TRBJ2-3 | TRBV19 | TGTGCCAGTAGTAAACGCTGGGGCGGGAGCCCCACAGATACGCAGTATTTT | CASSKRWGGSPTDTQYF
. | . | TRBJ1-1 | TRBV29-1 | TGCAGCGTTGAAGATGGTGGGTGGTCTGGAACTGAAGCTTTCTTT | CSVEDGGWSGTEAFF
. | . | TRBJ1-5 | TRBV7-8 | TGTGCCAGCAGCTTAGAAATGGGTCAGGGGTATCAGCCCCAGCATTTT | CASSLEMGQGYQPQHF
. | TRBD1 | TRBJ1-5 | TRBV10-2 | TGCGCCAGCAGTGAGTCAGGGGGCGGTCAGCCCCAGCATTTT | CASSESGGGQPQHF
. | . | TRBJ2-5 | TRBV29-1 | TGCAGCGTTGGAGGGGTCGGCCAAGAGACCCAGTACTTC | CSVGGVGQETQYF
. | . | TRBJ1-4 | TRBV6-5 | TGTGCCAGCAGTTACTCTTACTCGGGGTTAGAGGAAAAACTGTTTTTT | CASSYSYSGLEEKLFF
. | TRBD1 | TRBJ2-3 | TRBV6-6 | TGTGCCAGCAGTTCCCAGGGGGCAAAAGATACGCAGTATTTT | CASSSQGAKDTQYF
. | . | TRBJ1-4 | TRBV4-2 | TGTGCCAGCAGCCAAGATACAGTGGTCGAAAAACTGTTTTTT | CASSQDTVVEKLFF
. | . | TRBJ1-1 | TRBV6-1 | TGTGCCAGCAGTGACAGATGGGGGACTGAAGCTTTCTTT | CASSDRWGTEAFF
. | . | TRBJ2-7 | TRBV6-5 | TGTGCCAGCAGTTACGGAAAGGCAGGCTCCTACGAGCAGTACTTC | CASSYGKAGSYEQYF
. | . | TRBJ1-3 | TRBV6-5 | TGTGCCAGCAGTTCTGGTATAGTTGGAAACACCATATATTTT | CASSSGIVGNTIYF
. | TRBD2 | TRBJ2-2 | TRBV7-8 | TGTGCCAGCAGCTTAGTAGCGGGGTTAAACACCGGGGAGCTGTTTTTT | CASSLVAGLNTGELFF
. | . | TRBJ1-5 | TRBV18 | TGTGCCAGCTCACCAGATCGGAACCAGGGTCAGCCCCAGCATTTT | CASSPDRNQGQPQHF
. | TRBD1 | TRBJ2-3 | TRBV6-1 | TGTGCCAGCACTCGGACAGGGGAAGGGGATACGCAGTATTTT | CASTRTGEGDTQYF
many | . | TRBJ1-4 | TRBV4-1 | TGCGCCAGCAGCCAAGAACCCCGAACAGGCCGCTCTGCAACTAATGAAAAACTGTTTTTT | CASSQEPRTGRSATNEKLFF
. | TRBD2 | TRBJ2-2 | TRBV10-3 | TGTGCCATCATGGGCGGGGGGCGGACCGGGGAGCTGTTTTTT | CAIMGGGRTGELFF
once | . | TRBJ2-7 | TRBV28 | TGTGCCAGCAGTCGGGGGCTTACACTCACTATCCTAGCCCACGAGCAGTACTTC | CASSRGLTLTILAHEQYF
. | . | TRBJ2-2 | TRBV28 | TGTGCCAGCAGCTCCCAGGGGGACTACACCGGGGAGCTGTTTTTT | CASSSQGDYTGELFF
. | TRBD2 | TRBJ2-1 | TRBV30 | TGTGCCTGGGATAGGACTAGCGGGAGGAACAATGAGCAGTTCTTC | CAWDRTSGRNNEQFF
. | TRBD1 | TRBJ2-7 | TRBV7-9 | TGTGCCAGCAGCTTAGCGTCGGGACAGGGCTCCTACGAGCAGTACTTC | CASSLASGQGSYEQYF
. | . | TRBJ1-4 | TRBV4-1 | TGCGCCAGCAGCCACGGGGGGACCAATGAAAAACTGTTTTTT | CASSHGGTNEKLFF
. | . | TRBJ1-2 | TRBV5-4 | TGTGCCAGCAGTTTCCTCGGGGTAGGGGTTAACTATGGCTACACCTTC | CASSFLGVGVNYGYTF
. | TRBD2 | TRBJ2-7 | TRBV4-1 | TGCGCCAGCAGCCAAGATACTAGCGGGGGGTACGAGCAGTACTTC | CASSQDTSGGYEQYF
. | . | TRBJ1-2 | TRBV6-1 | TGTGCCACGGGCCGGTCGTGGGGCTACACCTTC | CATGRSWGYTF
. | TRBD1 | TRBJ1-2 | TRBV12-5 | TGTGCTAGTGGTGAAGAGGGGGCGGGTGGCTACACCTTC | CASGEEGAGGYTF